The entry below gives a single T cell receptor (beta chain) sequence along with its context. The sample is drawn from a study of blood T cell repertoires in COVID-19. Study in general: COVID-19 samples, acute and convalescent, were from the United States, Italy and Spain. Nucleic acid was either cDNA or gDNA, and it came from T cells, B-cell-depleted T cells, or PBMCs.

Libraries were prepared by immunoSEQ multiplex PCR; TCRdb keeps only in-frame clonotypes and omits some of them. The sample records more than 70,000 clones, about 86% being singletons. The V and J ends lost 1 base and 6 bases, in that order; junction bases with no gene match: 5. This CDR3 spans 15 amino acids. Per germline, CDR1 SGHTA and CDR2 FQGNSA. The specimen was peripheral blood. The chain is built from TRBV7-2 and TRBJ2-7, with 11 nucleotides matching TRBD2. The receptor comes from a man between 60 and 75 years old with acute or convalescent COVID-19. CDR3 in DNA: TGTGCCAGCAGCTTAGGTGTAGCGGGGGGGCTCGAGCAGTACTTC. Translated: CASSLGVAGGLEQYF.